The next 10 T cell receptor beta chains were all read from a single sample in a study of T cell responses to AZD1222 COVID-19 vaccine. The protocol was immunoSEQ multiplex PCR, while the TCRdb copy is restricted to in-frame clones and leaves out a portion. The sample includes some 86,000 clones, about nine tenths of them seen just once. Sequencing used peripheral blood, obtained 28 days after the second AZD1222 dose. The receptors shown here come from an adult who received the AZD1222 COVID-19 vaccine.

This clone was seen a handful of times. This sequence joins TRBV7-9 and TRBJ2-7; TRBD2 matches 11 bases. Germline CDR1 reads SEHNR; CDR2 reads FQNEAQ (reference sequence). Unmatched junction bases numbered 6, after V lost 5 bases and J lost 3 bases. The CDR3 covers 15 residues. The CDR3 DNA sequence: TGTGCCAGCAGCCCCGGGACTAGCGGCTACTACGAGCAGTACTTC. Protein sequence: CASSPGTSGYYEQYF.

This chain connects TRBV2 to TRBJ2-1, with TRBD2 matching 8 bases. V was clipped by 6 bases and J by 4 bases; unmatched bases: 5. The CDR3 extends over 14 amino acids. Looked up from germline, CDR1 is SNHLY and CDR2 is FYNNEI. As DNA, the CDR3 is TGTGCCAGCAGAGGGACTAGTGGTTACAATGAGCAGTTCTTC. It yields the protein CASRGTSGYNEQFF.

The V gene is TRBV12-5, the J gene TRBJ2-7; 9 nucleotides line up with TRBD1. CDR1 and CDR2 (germline): LGHNT, FRNRAP. CDR3 length: 16 amino acids. The V segment lost 7 bases and the J segment 7 bases; nucleotides outside the gene matches: 17. CDR3 DNA: TGTGCTAGTGCTATAAGGGGCGGGACAGGGAATGGGGAGCAGTACTTC. Translating gives CASAIRGGTGNGEQYF.

V is TRBV7-9 and J is TRBJ1-2, with TRBD1 matching 8 bases. The CDR3 is 14 residues long. V shed 5 bases and J 7 bases; nucleotides not matched to a gene: 9. Germline assignment: CDR1 SEHNR and CDR2 FQNEAQ (reference sequence). In nucleotides, the CDR3 is TGTGCCAGCAGCAGCGGTGGGACAGGCTTTGGCTACACCTTC. It is translated as CASSSGGTGFGYTF.

CDR3 sequence (DNA): TGTGCCAGCAGCCAAAAGGCCCAGCAGTACTTC. It translates to CASSQKAQQYF. V is TRBV3-1 (or the pseudogene TRBV3-2) and J is TRBJ2-7; D remains ambiguous. The CDR3 has 11 amino acids. Trimming cost V 2 bases and J 8 bases, with 7 bases left between them. The V gene's germline CDR1 is LGHDT and CDR2 YNNKEL (reference sequence).

The chain links TRBV21-1 to TRBJ2-7; the D call in the table, TRBD2, was not verified against the DNA. TRBV21-1 is designated a pseudogene. The CDR3 covers 15 residues. In nucleotides, the CDR3 is TGTGCCAGCAGCAACGGGACTAGCGGGGCCTACGAGCAGTACTTC. As protein: CASSNGTSGAYEQYF.

The rearrangement joins TRBV6-6 to TRBJ1-1; D is uncertain. Trimming shortened V by 6 bases and J by 1 base, and 6 bases separated the two germline ends. CDR3 length: 12 residues. Germline V gene data show CDR1 as MNHNY and CDR2 as SVGAGI (reference sequence). The CDR3 bases are TGTGCCAGCAGCCTTACGAACACTGAAGCTTTCTTT. The encoded protein is CASSLTNTEAFF.

This chain uses TRBV7-2 with TRBJ2-3; a weak D match, TRBD1 (6 bases). Trimming took off 4 bases at V and 3 bases at J, with 11 bases between the two ends. Germline values: CDR1 SGHTA, CDR2 FQGNSA. The CDR3 extends over 14 amino acids. The CDR3 spells CASSSRGATDTQYF. DNA for the CDR3: TGTGCCAGCAGCTCCAGGGGCGCGACAGATACGCAGTATTTT. Full variable domain (rest looked up from reference TRBV7-2 and TRBJ2-3): GAGVSQSPSNKVTEKGKDVELRCDPISGHTALYWYRQSLGQGLEFLIYFQGNSAPDKSGLPSDRFSAERTGGSVSTLTIQRTQQEDSAVYLCASSSRGATDTQYFGPGTRLTVL.

The rearrangement links TRBV7-2 to TRBJ1-2; 7 nucleotides match TRBD1. J gave up 7 bases and V 5 bases, and 4 bases lay outside the gene matches. The CDR3 runs to 12 residues. CDR1 and CDR2 from the germline V gene are SGHTA and FQGNSA. The CDR3 reads CASSLDRVGYTF. The CDR3 DNA is TGTGCCAGCAGCCTAGACAGGGTTGGCTACACCTTC.

This chain joins TRBV11-3 and TRBJ2-1; D ambiguous. Deletions cut 1 base from V and 6 bases from J, with 7 bases between. CDR3 size: 13 residues. Per the germline V gene, CDR1 is SGHNT and CDR2 is YENEEA. The CDR3 DNA sequence: TGTGCCAGCAGCTTAGGGAACATCAATGAGCAGTTCTTC. Its protein is CASSLGNINEQFF. The full variable domain, with the rest looked up from reference TRBV11-3 and TRBJ2-1, is EAGVVQSPRYKIIEKKQPVAFWCNPISGHNTLYWYLQNLGQGPELLIRYENEEAVDDSQLPKDRFSAERLKGVDSTLKIQPAELGDSAVYLCASSLGNINEQFFGPGTRLTVL.